The rows below give T cell receptor beta chains drawn from one sample of a study of blood T cell repertoires in COVID-19. Clones were read by immunoSEQ multiplex PCR, and TCRdb kept only the in-frame ones, dropping some. Among approximately 94,000 clones listed, over 80% were seen once. The specimen was peripheral blood. These receptors came from a woman aged 45-60 years in a cohort sampled during active COVID-19. CDR3s include the opening cysteine and the closing phenylalanine or tryptophan. Clone size is shown for a subset of rows, as once, few, many or a class of expanded clone.

CDR3aa: CASSPDSNSPLHF
v_gene: TRBV7-6
j_gene: TRBJ1-6
abundance: few

CDR3aa: CASSLAGDTIYF
v_gene: TRBV7-9
j_gene: TRBJ1-3
abundance: -

CDR3aa: CASSRDTGNTIYF
v_gene: TRBV6-5
j_gene: TRBJ1-3
abundance: -

CDR3aa: CASSSWTGRWRPQHF
v_gene: TRBV28
j_gene: TRBJ1-5
abundance: -

CDR3aa: CASTTRGWDGYTF
v_gene: TRBV6-5
j_gene: TRBJ1-2
abundance: -

CDR3aa: CASSLRSLAATYEQYF
v_gene: TRBV28
j_gene: TRBJ2-7
abundance: -

CDR3aa: CASSLWEPVDYTF
v_gene: TRBV5-1
j_gene: TRBJ1-2
abundance: -

CDR3aa: CATRGGLTEQYF
v_gene: TRBV6-5
j_gene: TRBJ2-7
abundance: -

CDR3aa: CASSQSGLYQPQHF
v_gene: TRBV6-5
j_gene: TRBJ1-5
abundance: -

CDR3aa: CASSQEGLAAREQFF
v_gene: TRBV3-1/TRBV3-2
j_gene: TRBJ2-1
abundance: -

CDR3aa: CASSSSSGAWNQPQHF
v_gene: TRBV28
j_gene: TRBJ1-5
abundance: few

CDR3aa: CASSQDQAGGQFF
v_gene: TRBV4-2
j_gene: TRBJ2-1
abundance: -

CDR3aa: CASSGGAVSPLHF
v_gene: TRBV10-3
j_gene: TRBJ1-6
abundance: -

CDR3aa: CASSEIAEIRPPYNEQFF
v_gene: TRBV9
j_gene: TRBJ2-1
abundance: -

CDR3aa: CASSLTGLETQYF
v_gene: TRBV5-8
j_gene: TRBJ2-5
abundance: -

CDR3aa: CASSLAYTMNTEAFF
v_gene: TRBV7-9
j_gene: TRBJ1-1
abundance: -

CDR3aa: CASSAGLIYGYTF
v_gene: TRBV28
j_gene: TRBJ1-2
abundance: -

CDR3aa: CASGPGLYEQYF
v_gene: TRBV6-4
j_gene: TRBJ2-7
abundance: -

CDR3aa: CASSLGAADIQYF
v_gene: TRBV9
j_gene: TRBJ2-4
abundance: -

CDR3aa: CASRPTGGSGKLFF
v_gene: TRBV2
j_gene: TRBJ1-4
abundance: -

CDR3aa: CASSPHSGAGGKETQYF
v_gene: TRBV4-2
j_gene: TRBJ2-5
abundance: -

CDR3aa: CASSERGVVNYGYTF
v_gene: TRBV6-1
j_gene: TRBJ1-2
abundance: -

CDR3aa: CASSLAYRGAGEQFF
v_gene: TRBV5-4
j_gene: TRBJ2-1
abundance: -

CDR3aa: CASSLGRRGMNTEAFF
v_gene: TRBV7-9
j_gene: TRBJ1-1
abundance: -

CDR3aa: CASSLNRATRTDTQYF
v_gene: TRBV11-3
j_gene: TRBJ2-3
abundance: -

CDR3aa: CATSRGAAGTEAFF
v_gene: TRBV15
j_gene: TRBJ1-1
abundance: -

CDR3aa: CASSIQGTMNTEAFF
v_gene: TRBV19
j_gene: TRBJ1-1
abundance: -

CDR3aa: CASSLGLGLQETQYF
v_gene: TRBV11-2
j_gene: TRBJ2-5
abundance: -

CDR3aa: CASSLADNTEAFF
v_gene: TRBV12-3/TRBV12-4
j_gene: TRBJ1-1
abundance: -

CDR3aa: CATGRGTEAFF
v_gene: TRBV10-3
j_gene: TRBJ1-1
abundance: once

CDR3aa: CASRLGQAGNEKLFF
v_gene: TRBV2
j_gene: TRBJ1-4
abundance: -

CDR3aa: CASSFAVVTTDTQYF
v_gene: TRBV5-1
j_gene: TRBJ2-3
abundance: -

CDR3aa: CASSYSLRDRAEQYF
v_gene: TRBV6-5
j_gene: TRBJ2-7
abundance: once

CDR3aa: CASSFDTAGEQYF
v_gene: TRBV27
j_gene: TRBJ2-7
abundance: -

CDR3aa: CASSPGRGNQPQHF
v_gene: TRBV18
j_gene: TRBJ1-5
abundance: -

CDR3aa: CASSEALGQGLYGYTF
v_gene: TRBV2
j_gene: TRBJ1-2
abundance: -

CDR3aa: CASTPGGGRETQYF
v_gene: TRBV6-5
j_gene: TRBJ2-5
abundance: -

CDR3aa: CASSSTRGQETQYF
v_gene: TRBV5-4
j_gene: TRBJ2-5
abundance: once

CDR3aa: CASSFSQGSYNEQFF
v_gene: TRBV5-1
j_gene: TRBJ2-1
abundance: -

CDR3aa: CASTSNTEAFF
v_gene: TRBV5-6
j_gene: TRBJ1-1
abundance: -

CDR3aa: CAGTSGVGSYGYTF
v_gene: TRBV30
j_gene: TRBJ1-2
abundance: -

CDR3aa: CASTPDRDNDEQFF
v_gene: TRBV4-1
j_gene: TRBJ2-1
abundance: -